The sequence of this TCR beta chain was determined in a study of glioma-infiltrating T cells. The CDR3 is 16 residues long. Deletions cut 6 bases from V and 3 bases from J, with 20 bases between. Germline V gene lookup returns CDR1 LGHNA and CDR2 YNFKEQ. The table lists this clonotype with many counts. Amplification of TCR alpha and beta CDR3 regions from RNA used iRepertoire nested multiplex PCR. TCRdb re-derived calls from the multiplex PCR reads in MiXCR, one entry per CDR3 protein. The sample includes around 93,000 distinct CDR3 sequences, 35% to 50% of them seen just once. This chain joins TRBV4-2 and TRBJ2-5; D may correspond to TRBD1 or TRBD2 (5 bases each). Material: glioma tissue, nonneoplastic brain tissue, or PBMCs (not recorded which). The receptor's source is a human donor with low-grade glioma or glioblastoma, undergoing nonglioma brain surgery, or in good health (not recorded which). DNA for the CDR3: TGTGCCAGCAGTCTAACGAGACTGAGGGGAGAAGAGACCCAGTACTTC. Amino acids: CASSLTRLRGEETQYF.